This TCR beta chain derives from a study of blood T cell repertoires in COVID-19. Study-level information: T cells, B-cell-depleted T cells, or PBMCs supplied cDNA or gDNA.

The germline V gene encodes CDR1 GTSNPN and CDR2 SVGIG (reference sequence). V lost 4 bases, J lost 2 bases, and 17 bases stayed unmatched. This CDR3 comprises 20 residues. Original data processing: Scientists estimated how many nucleated cells there were by amplifying reference gene primers. Profiling relied on immunoSEQ multiplex PCR, and the TCRdb table lists in-frame clones only, not all of them. The DNA gave D and trimming, while V, J and clone size come from that table. The top ten clones hold less than 2% of a sample with about 100,000 clones, 90% of them seen once. The V gene is TRBV30, the J gene TRBJ2-3, with 14 positions matching TRBD2. The clonotype originates from a human donor with active COVID-19. The donor label of this sample is uncertain. The sample comprised peripheral blood. For the CDR3, the DNA is TGTGCCTGGATGAGCGGGACTAGCGGGGGTCCCCTCCACCTCACAGATACGCAGTATTTT. It yields the protein CAWMSGTSGGPLHLTDTQYF.